This record concerns one T cell receptor beta chain sequence. What it recognizes is unknown. The sample is drawn from a study of response to subunit inactivated influenza vaccine. Regarding the study as a whole: Each seasonal influenza vaccination, the authors suggested, recruits few new T cells.

TCRdb reprocessed the RT-PCR reads via MiXCR and lists one record per CDR3 protein. The sample has 550,000 to 800,000 distinct CDR3 sequences; 15% to 19% are singletons. The length of the CDR3 is 13 residues. The V end lost 3 bases, the J end lost 9 bases, and 12 bases lay between the germline ends. The V gene's germline CDR1 is SGHVS and CDR2 FQNEAQ. This receptor was obtained from a man aged 45-65 years who received an inactivated influenza vaccine. The specimen comprised PBMCs from blood, sampled roughly 13 days after vaccination. The chain joins TRBV7-8 to TRBJ1-5, with D uncertain. The CDR3: CASSLVGYRPQHF. CDR3 nucleotides: TGTGCCAGCAGCTTGGTGGGATATAGGCCCCAGCATTTT.